This entry features one T cell receptor beta chain sequence. Its target is not known. These data come from a study of shared clonotypes between healthy human individuals. Per the authors' pipeline: Because ImmunoSEQ provided only junction sequences with no quality scores, the filtering differed. TCRdb's table, derived via immunoSEQ multiplex PCR, lists solely in-frame clones and lacks some. The V and J calls and clone size come from that table; D and trimming were worked out from the DNA. The sample yields 2 million to 3 million clones, around 90% seen once. The CDR3 spans 17 residues. CDR1 MDHEN and CDR2 SYDVKM come from the germline V gene. Trimming cost V 4 bases and J 4 bases; bases outside gene matches: 12. Study results and limitations: The study generally estimated greater richness for naive than memory subsets. Clonotypes which were not shared had lower generation probabilities than clonotypes that all four donors shared. With a handful of donors compared, 4.5% to 6.5% of naive CD4 clonotypes were shared.

The chain uses TRBV28 and TRBJ2-7; 11 positions agree with TRBD1. Source material: naive CD4+ T cells sorted from blood. Subset in this sample: CD45RA+ positively selected. The TCR comes from a man between 18 and 29 years old in good health. The chain's CDR3 is CASSSTYLGQGVYEQYF. The CDR3 region has the DNA TGTGCCAGCAGTTCTACCTACCTGGGACAGGGGGTATACGAGCAGTACTTC. Using reference TRBV28 and TRBJ2-7 for the parts outside the CDR3, the full variable domain is DVKVTQSSRYLVKRTGEKVFLECVQDMDHENMFWYRQDPGLGLRLIYFSYDVKMKEKGDIPEGYSVSREKKERFSLILESASTNQTSMYLCASSSTYLGQGVYEQYFGPGTRLTVT.